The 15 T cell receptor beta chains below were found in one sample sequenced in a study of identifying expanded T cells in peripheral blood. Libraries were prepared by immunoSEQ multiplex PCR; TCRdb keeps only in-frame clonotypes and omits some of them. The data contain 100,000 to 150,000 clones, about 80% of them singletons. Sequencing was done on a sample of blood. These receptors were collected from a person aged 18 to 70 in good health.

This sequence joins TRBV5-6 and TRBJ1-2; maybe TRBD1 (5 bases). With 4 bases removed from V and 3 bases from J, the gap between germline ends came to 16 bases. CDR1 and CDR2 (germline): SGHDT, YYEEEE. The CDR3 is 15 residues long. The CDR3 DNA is TGTGCCAGCAGCCCTGAAAACACAGGTTACTATGGCTACACCTTC. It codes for CASSPENTGYYGYTF.

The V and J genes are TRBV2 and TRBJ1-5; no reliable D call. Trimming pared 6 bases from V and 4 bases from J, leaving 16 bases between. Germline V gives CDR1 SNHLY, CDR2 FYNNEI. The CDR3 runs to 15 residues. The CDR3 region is CASSGVGRENQPQHF. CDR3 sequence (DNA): TGTGCCAGCAGCGGGGTCGGGCGGGAGAATCAGCCCCAGCATTTT.

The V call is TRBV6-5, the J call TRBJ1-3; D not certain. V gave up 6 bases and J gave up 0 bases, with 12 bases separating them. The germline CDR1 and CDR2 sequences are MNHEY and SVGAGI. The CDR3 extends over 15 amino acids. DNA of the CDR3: TGTGCCAGCAGCCTCGCCGGGAGCTCTGGAAACACCATATATTTT. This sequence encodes CASSLAGSSGNTIYF.

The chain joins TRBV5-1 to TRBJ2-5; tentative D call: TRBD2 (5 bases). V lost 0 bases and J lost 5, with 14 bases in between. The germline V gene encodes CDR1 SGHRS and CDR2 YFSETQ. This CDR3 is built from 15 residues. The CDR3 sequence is CASSLVSGTEETQYF. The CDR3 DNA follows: TGCGCCAGCAGCTTGGTGTCGGGAACCGAGGAGACCCAGTACTTC. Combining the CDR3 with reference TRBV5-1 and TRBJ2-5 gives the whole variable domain KAGVTQTPRYLIKTRGQQVTLSCSPISGHRSVSWYQQTPGQGLQFLFEYFSETQRNKGNFPGRFSGRQFSNSRSEMNVSTLELGDSALYLCASSLVSGTEETQYFGPGTRLLVL.

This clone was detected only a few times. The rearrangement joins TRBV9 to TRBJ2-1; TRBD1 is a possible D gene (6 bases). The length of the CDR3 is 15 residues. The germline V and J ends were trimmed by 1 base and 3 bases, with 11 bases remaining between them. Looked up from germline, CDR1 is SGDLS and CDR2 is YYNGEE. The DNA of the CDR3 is TGTGCCAGCAGCGTAAAGGGGGACATCTACAATGAGCAGTTCTTC. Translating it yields CASSVKGDIYNEQFF.

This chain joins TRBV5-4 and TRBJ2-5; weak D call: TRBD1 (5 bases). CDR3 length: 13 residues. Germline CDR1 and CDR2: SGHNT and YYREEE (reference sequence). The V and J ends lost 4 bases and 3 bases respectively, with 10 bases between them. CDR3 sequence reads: CASSRTTEETQYF. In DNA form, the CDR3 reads TGTGCCAGCAGCCGGACAACCGAAGAGACCCAGTACTTC.

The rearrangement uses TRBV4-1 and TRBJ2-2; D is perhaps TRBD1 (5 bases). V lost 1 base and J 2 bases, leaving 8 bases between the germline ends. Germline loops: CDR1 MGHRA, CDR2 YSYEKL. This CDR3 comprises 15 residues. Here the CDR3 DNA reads TGCGCCAGCAGCCAAGGCGACAGCAACACCGGGGAGCTGTTTTTT. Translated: CASSQGDSNTGELFF.

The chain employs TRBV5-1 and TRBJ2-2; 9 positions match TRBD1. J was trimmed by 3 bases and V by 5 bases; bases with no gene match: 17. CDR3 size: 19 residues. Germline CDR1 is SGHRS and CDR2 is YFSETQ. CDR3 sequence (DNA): TGCGCCAGCAGACCCGGGACAGGGTATCGAGGGTTAGACACCGGGGAGCTGTTTTTT. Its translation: CASRPGTGYRGLDTGELFF.

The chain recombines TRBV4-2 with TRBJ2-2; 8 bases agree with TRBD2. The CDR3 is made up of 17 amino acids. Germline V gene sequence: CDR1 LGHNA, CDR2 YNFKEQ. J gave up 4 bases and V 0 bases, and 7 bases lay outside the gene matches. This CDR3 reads CASSQDLERGRTGELFF. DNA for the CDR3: TGTGCCAGCAGCCAAGATCTAGAGCGGGGGCGCACCGGGGAGCTGTTTTTT.

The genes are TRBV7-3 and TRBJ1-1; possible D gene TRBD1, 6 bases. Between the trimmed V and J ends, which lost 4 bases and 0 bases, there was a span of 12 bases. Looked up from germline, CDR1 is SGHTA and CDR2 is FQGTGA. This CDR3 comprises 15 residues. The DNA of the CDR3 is TGTGCCAGCAGCTCCCAGGGGCTCATGAACACTGAAGCTTTCTTT. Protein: CASSSQGLMNTEAFF.

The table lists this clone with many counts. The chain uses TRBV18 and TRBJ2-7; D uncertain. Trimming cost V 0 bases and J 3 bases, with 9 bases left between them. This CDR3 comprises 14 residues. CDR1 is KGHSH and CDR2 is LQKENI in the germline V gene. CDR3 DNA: TGTGCCAGCTCACCACCTTCTCAGGACTACGAGCAGTACTTC. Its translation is CASSPPSQDYEQYF.

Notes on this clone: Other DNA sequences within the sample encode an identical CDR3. The CDR3 sequence: CASSPPSTDTQYF. CDR3 nucleotide sequence: TGTGCCAGCTCACCACCAAGCACAGATACGCAGTATTTT. The chain couples TRBV18 to TRBJ2-3; no clear D. The CDR3 is 13 amino acids. Germline CDR1 reads KGHSH; CDR2 reads LQKENI. Trimming pared 0 bases from V and 0 bases from J, leaving 1 base between.

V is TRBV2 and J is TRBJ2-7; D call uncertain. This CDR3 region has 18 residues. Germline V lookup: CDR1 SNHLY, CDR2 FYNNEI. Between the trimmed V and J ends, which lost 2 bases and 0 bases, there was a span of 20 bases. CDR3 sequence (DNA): TGTGCCAGCAGTGAAAGTAAGTTATGGGCCGCCAGCTCCTACGAGCAGTACTTC. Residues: CASSESKLWAASSYEQYF.

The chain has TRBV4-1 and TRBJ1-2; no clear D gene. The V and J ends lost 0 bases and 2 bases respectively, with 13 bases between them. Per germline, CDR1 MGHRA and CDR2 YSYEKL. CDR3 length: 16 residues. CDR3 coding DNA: TGCGCCAGCAGCCAAGAGATCGTTCGGGGAAACTATGGCTACACCTTC. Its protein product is CASSQEIVRGNYGYTF.

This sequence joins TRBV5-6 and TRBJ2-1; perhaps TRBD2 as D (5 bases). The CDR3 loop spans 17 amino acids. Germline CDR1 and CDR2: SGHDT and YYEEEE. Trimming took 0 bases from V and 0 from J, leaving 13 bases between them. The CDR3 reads CASSLAGGYVSYNEQFF. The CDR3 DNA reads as TGTGCCAGCAGCTTGGCCGGCGGGTACGTCTCCTACAATGAGCAGTTCTTC.